One sample yielded the 31 T cell receptor beta chains listed below, sequenced in a study of T cells in Graves' hyperthyroidism and ophthalmopathy. Amplification targeted TCR beta CDR3 regions from RNA transcripts. HTBI primers were employed in a first-round RT-PCR of the TCR CDR3. TCRdb re-derived calls from the multiplex PCR reads in MiXCR, one entry per CDR3 protein. The data show hundreds of thousands of distinct CDR3 sequences, under 45% seen once. The sequencing sample was made of blood. These receptors all stem from a middle-aged woman with Graves' hyperthyroidism.

A note on this clonotype: A read error may explain this, as a much larger clone is one base away. The chain joins TRBV9 to TRBJ2-5; 7 nucleotides match TRBD2. The germline gives CDR1 SGDLS, CDR2 YYNGEE. The CDR3 is 14 residues long. CDR3: CASSPRSGGEAQYF. Here the CDR3 DNA reads TGTGCCAGCAGCCCCCGATCGGGGGGAGAGGCCCAGTACTTC.

The genes are TRBV7-2 and TRBJ2-7, with D perhaps TRBD1 (5 bases). The germline gives CDR1 SGHTA, CDR2 FQGNSA. The CDR3 consists of 14 residues. Trimming removed 4 bases from V and 6 bases from J, with 16 bases in between. CDR3 in amino acids: CASSSQAGYGEQYF. Written as DNA, the CDR3 is TGTGCCAGCAGCTCCCAAGCAGGGTATGGCGAGCAGTACTTC.

At least ten counts were recorded for this clonotype. The chain has TRBV20-1 and TRBJ1-3; D unclear. This CDR3 has 14 residues. Germline CDR1 DFQATT, CDR2 SNEGSKA (reference sequence). Between the trimmed V and J ends, which lost 2 bases and 0 bases, there was a span of 8 bases. CDR3 in amino acids: CSARSTDSGNTIYF. Here the CDR3 DNA reads TGCAGTGCTAGATCCACAGACTCTGGAAACACCATATATTTT.

The chain recombines TRBV7-2 with TRBJ1-6; D possibly corresponds to TRBD1 (5 bases). Per the germline V gene, CDR1 is SGHTA and CDR2 is FQGNSA. Trimming shortened V by 6 bases and J by 3 bases, and 9 bases separated the two germline ends. This CDR3 is built from 14 residues. The chain's CDR3 is CASSLGVYNSPLHF. The DNA for the CDR3 is TGTGCCAGCAGTTTGGGGGTCTATAATTCACCCCTCCACTTT.

The gene calls are TRBV30 and TRBJ1-1; D uncertain. Germline V gene lookup returns CDR1 GTSNPN and CDR2 SVGIG (reference sequence). V was trimmed by 1 base and J by 7 bases, leaving 10 bases between them. The CDR3 sequence is 12 residues long. The CDR3: CAWSARTVEAFF. CDR3 in DNA: TGTGCCTGGAGTGCGCGGACGGTTGAAGCTTTCTTT.

The rearrangement joins TRBV10-3 to TRBJ1-2; D possibly corresponds to TRBD1 (5 bases). Germline lookup yields CDR1 ENHRY and CDR2 SYGVKD. V was shortened by 10 bases and J by 6 bases, with 15 bases between the two germline ends. There are 12 residues in the CDR3. The CDR3 loop is CASRSGTDGYTF. CDR3 bases: TGTGCCAGCAGGTCCGGGACGGATGGCTACACCTTC.

This chain links TRBV11-2 with TRBJ1-3; D is ambiguous. From germline, CDR1 is SGHAT and CDR2 FQNNGV. Trimming took off 4 bases at V and 11 bases at J, with 12 bases between the two ends. The CDR3 has 12 residues. Here the CDR3 DNA reads TGTGCCAGCAGCTCCAGGACGTTGGCCATATATTTT. It translates to CASSSRTLAIYF.

This clonotype was picked up many times. The chain carries TRBV19 and TRBJ1-2, with a weak D call TRBD1 (6 bases). Germline lookup yields CDR1 LNHDA and CDR2 SQIVND (reference sequence). V lost 4 bases and J 0 bases, leaving 18 bases between the germline ends. There are 17 residues in the CDR3. As DNA, the CDR3 is TGTGCCAGTAGTAGAAACAGGGTTTCCGGAGCTAACTATGGCTACACCTTC. This encodes CASSRNRVSGANYGYTF.

Notes on this clonotype: The germline gene is not matched at one end of the junction; a read error may be the cause. V and J are TRBV20-1 and TRBJ1-1; D is undetermined. Germline CDR1 is DFQATT and CDR2 is SNEGSKA (reference sequence). The CDR3 is 15 residues long. CDR3 region: CSARDPSGANTEASF. The CDR3 DNA reads TGCAGTGCTAGAGACCCCTCGGGAGCGAACACTGAAGCTTCCTTT.

The J gene is TRBJ1-4, the V gene TRBV12-3 or TRBV12-4, with no clear D. The CDR3 loop spans 16 amino acids. The V and J ends lost 2 bases and 0 bases respectively, with 10 bases between them. The CDR3 loop is CASSLLAEPTNEKLFF. DNA for the CDR3: TGTGCCAGCAGTTTATTGGCAGAGCCAACTAATGAAAAACTGTTTTTT.

The CDR3 bases are TGTGCCAGCAACCCCCAGGATACGCAGTATTTT. Translating gives CASNPQDTQYF. This chain connects TRBV7-4 to TRBJ2-3; D gene ambiguous. With 7 bases removed from V and 6 bases from J, the gap between germline ends came to 8 bases. CDR1 SGHVT and CDR2 SQSDAQ come from the germline V gene. CDR3 length: 11 amino acids.

This clonotype was counted many times. The J gene is TRBJ2-7, the V gene TRBV20-1; D not certain. Germline lookup yields CDR1 DFQATT and CDR2 SNEGSKA (reference sequence). The CDR3 consists of 13 residues. Trimming cost V 0 bases and J 4 bases, with 10 bases left between them. The CDR3 DNA is TGCAGTGCTAGAGATCCCGGAACGTACGAGCAGTACTTC. Protein: CSARDPGTYEQYF.

This chain joins TRBV7-2 and TRBJ1-5; D gene uncertain. The germline gives CDR1 SGHTA, CDR2 FQGNSA. The CDR3 is 9 residues long. V was pared by 5 bases and J by 11 bases, with 4 bases between. The CDR3 nucleotides are TGTGCCAGCAGCCAGACCCAGCATTTT. Its protein product is CASSQTQHF.

This clonotype occurred a few times. CDR3 residues: CASSGSSSLNYGYTF. The CDR3 region has the DNA TGTGCCAGCAGTGGGAGTTCATCCTTGAACTATGGCTACACCTTC. The chain links TRBV27 to TRBJ1-2, with no clear D. The CDR3 is 15 amino acids. Per germline, CDR1 MNHEY and CDR2 SMNVEV (reference sequence). V was trimmed by 5 bases and J by 2 bases, leaving 15 bases between them.

The genes are TRBV2 and TRBJ2-2; D unclear. CDR1 is SNHLY, CDR2 FYNNEI, per germline. The CDR3 has 16 amino acids. Trimming took off 3 bases at V and 1 base at J, with 12 bases between the two ends. CDR3 sequence (DNA): TGTGCCAGCAGTGAGTTGTGGCAGAAGAACACCGGGGAGCTGTTTTTT. Translating it yields CASSELWQKNTGELFF. Full variable domain (remainder filled in from reference TRBV2 and TRBJ2-2): EPEVTQTPSHQVTQMGQEVILRCVPISNHLYFYWYRQILGQKVEFLVSFYNNEISEKSEIFDDQFSVERPDGSNFTLKIRSTKLEDSAMYFCASSELWQKNTGELFFGEGSRLTVL.

In the case of this clonotype: A much more abundant neighbour one base away suggests this may be a read error. The chain joins TRBV10-3 to TRBJ2-7; D unclear. Germline V gives CDR1 ENHRY, CDR2 SYGVKD. There are 14 residues in the CDR3. Trimming took off 2 bases at V and 6 bases at J, with 14 bases between the two ends. In DNA form, the CDR3 reads TGTGCCATCAGTGAGAAGGAAGGGTACTGCGAGCAGTACTTC. It translates to CAISEKEGYCEQYF.

Written as DNA, the CDR3 is TGCAGCGTTCAGGGAGGATCGGAAGAGACCCAGTACTTC. It translates to CSVQGGSEETQYF. V and J are TRBV29-1 and TRBJ2-5; possible D gene TRBD2, 6 bases. CDR1 and CDR2 (germline): SQVTM, ANQGSEA. The CDR3 runs 13 residues. Trimming took 5 bases from V and 3 from J, leaving 13 bases between them.

The chain couples TRBV20-1 to TRBJ2-6; TRBD2 matches at 9 bases. CDR1 and CDR2 from the germline V gene are DFQATT and SNEGSKA (reference sequence). The CDR3 is made up of 16 amino acids. The ends lost 6 bases at V and 4 bases at J; junction bases unmatched: 10. DNA for the CDR3: TGCAGTGCCCTAAACCCTAGCGGGACCGGGGCCAACGTCCTGACTTTC. Translated, it gives CSALNPSGTGANVLTF.

This clonotype was found a few times. V is TRBV7-2 and J is TRBJ2-7; the D gene is possibly TRBD2 (6 bases). The V end lost 0 bases, the J end lost 4 bases, and 10 bases lay between the germline ends. CDR3 length: 14 residues. Looked up from germline, CDR1 is SGHTA and CDR2 is FQGNSA. Here the CDR3 DNA reads TGTGCCAGCAGCTTAGCGGGGGACTTGTACGAGCAGTACTTC. Amino acids: CASSLAGDLYEQYF.

This clonotype was detected ten times or more. J is TRBJ1-2 and V is TRBV19; TRBD1 is a possible D gene (5 bases). Trimming left V 4 bases short and J 8 bases short, with 14 bases between. Germline CDR1 LNHDA, CDR2 SQIVND (reference sequence). There are 13 residues in the CDR3. CDR3 in DNA: TGTGCCAGTAGTACCCAGGGAAGGGACGGCTACACCTTC. Its translation: CASSTQGRDGYTF. The full variable domain, its missing parts supplied by reference TRBV19 and TRBJ1-2, is DGGITQSPKYLFRKEGQNVTLSCEQNLNHDAMYWYRQDPGQGLRLIYYSQIVNDFQKGDIAEGYSVSREKKESFPLTVTSAQKNPTAFYLCASSTQGRDGYTFGSGTRLTVV.

This clonotype came up many times. CDR3 region: CASSLDIGTAKYF. The CDR3 bases are TGTGCCAGCAGCTTGGATATCGGGACAGCTAAATACTTC. The rearrangement joins TRBV5-4 to TRBJ2-7; 7 bases align to TRBD1. The length of the CDR3 is 13 residues. Germline CDR1 is SGHNT and CDR2 is YYREEE (reference sequence). The V and J ends lost 0 bases and 13 bases, in that order; junction bases with no gene match: 10.

The V gene is TRBV29-1, the J gene TRBJ2-3, with D perhaps matching TRBD2 (6 bases). Germline assignment: CDR1 SQVTM and CDR2 ANQGSEA. V lost 3 bases, J lost 0 bases, and 13 bases lay in between. The CDR3 is made up of 15 amino acids. CDR3 sequence reads: CSVDNGRSSTDTQYF. CDR3 sequence (DNA): TGCAGCGTTGATAACGGGAGATCTAGCACAGATACGCAGTATTTT.

In this sample, this clonotype turned up a few times. The genes are TRBV12-3 or TRBV12-4 and TRBJ1-2, with 8 bases identical to TRBD1. The CDR3 totals 16 residues. J gave up 0 bases and V 4 bases, and 7 bases lay outside the gene matches. The CDR3 spells CASSYSSDRANYGYTF. DNA of the CDR3: TGTGCCAGCAGTTACTCTTCGGACAGGGCTAACTATGGCTACACCTTC.

Comment on this clonotype: A much larger clonotype is one base distant, so this may be a read error. The chain links TRBV19 to TRBJ2-5, with D possibly TRBD2 on 6 matching bases. The CDR3 totals 13 residues. Germline V CDR1 and CDR2: LNHDA, SQIVND (reference sequence). In DNA form, the CDR3 reads TGTGTCAGTATGGCGAGCGGGTACGAGACCCAGTACTTC. Encoded protein: CVSMASGYETQYF.

The V and J genes are TRBV28 and TRBJ1-2; unclear D gene. CDR1 and CDR2 from the germline V gene are MDHEN and SYDVKM. Between the trimmed V and J ends, which lost 6 bases and 4 bases, there was a span of 15 bases. This CDR3 spans 14 amino acids. The CDR3 sequence: CASSLGSQSYGYTF. The CDR3 nucleotides are TGTGCCAGCAGCCTAGGGAGTCAGTCCTATGGCTACACCTTC.

This clonotype was observed a handful of times. The chain couples TRBV5-1 to TRBJ1-4; D is possibly TRBD1 (6 bases). The V gene lost 7 bases and the J gene lost 13 bases, with 23 bases spanning the gap. The germline V gene has CDR1 SGHRS and CDR2 YFSETQ. This CDR3 is built from 14 residues. The CDR3 here is CASANRYRDLGLFF. In DNA, the CDR3 is TGCGCCAGCGCCAATCGATACAGGGATCTGGGACTGTTTTTT.

The sample holds many counts of this clonotype. CDR3 nucleotides: TGTGCCAGCAGCACAGACACTATCTATGGCTACACCTTC. Amino acid sequence: CASSTDTIYGYTF. This chain links TRBV7-9 with TRBJ1-2, with no clear D. Germline V gene lookup returns CDR1 SEHNR and CDR2 FQNEAQ (reference sequence). V was pared by 5 bases and J by 4 bases, with 11 bases between. There are 13 residues in the CDR3. The variable domain in full, completed from reference TRBV7-9 and TRBJ1-2, reads DTGVSQNPRHKITKRGQNVTFRCDPISEHNRLYWYRQTLGQGPEFLTYFQNEAQLEKSRLLSDRFSAERPKGSFSTLEIQRTEQGDSAMYLCASSTDTIYGYTFGSGTRLTVV.

The gene calls are TRBV7-9 and TRBJ1-1; tentatively, D is TRBD1 (6 bases). The CDR3 is made up of 14 amino acids. V dropped 5 bases and J dropped 3 bases, with 13 bases sitting between them. Per the germline V gene, CDR1 is SEHNR and CDR2 is FQNEAQ (reference sequence). As DNA, the CDR3 is TGTGCCAGCAGCCGTAGGGGGGGTCACACTGAAGCTTTCTTT. It is translated as CASSRRGGHTEAFF.

The chain employs TRBV5-4 and TRBJ2-2; perhaps TRBD1 as D (6 bases). V was cut by 5 bases and J by 11 bases, with 16 bases left in between. This CDR3 contains 13 residues. The V gene's germline CDR1 is SGHNT and CDR2 YYREEE (reference sequence). The CDR3: CASSLAYGTELFF. The CDR3 nucleotides read TGTGCCAGCAGTTTAGCATACGGGACAGAGCTGTTTTTT.

The rearrangement uses TRBV9 and TRBJ1-2; possible D gene TRBD1, 6 bases. The V gene lost 6 bases and the J gene lost 5 bases, with 17 bases spanning the gap. CDR1 is SGDLS and CDR2 is YYNGEE in the germline V gene. This CDR3 comprises 14 residues. The CDR3 is CASTKGPGDYGYTF. CDR3 coding DNA: TGTGCCAGCACCAAAGGTCCAGGGGATTATGGCTACACCTTC.

The chain combines TRBV5-1 with TRBJ2-7, with 8 positions matching TRBD1. V shed 4 bases, J shed 3 bases, and the junction held 12 bases outside the gene matches. CDR1 is SGHRS and CDR2 is YFSETQ in the germline V gene. This CDR3 is built from 16 residues. This CDR3 reads CASSPRQGLLNYEQYF. Written as DNA, the CDR3 is TGCGCCAGCAGCCCCCGACAGGGGTTATTAAACTACGAGCAGTACTTC.